Listed below are T cell receptor beta chains from one sample, sequenced in a study of blood T cell repertoires in COVID-19. Using immunoSEQ multiplex PCR, the repertoire was profiled, and TCRdb retains in-frame clones only, with some absent. This table holds around 140,000 clones, around 87% found once. Sample: PBMCs or T cells enriched from blood (not recorded which). The receptor source for this set is a woman between 40 and 55 years old who had been exposed to COVID-19. Each CDR3 is given with its conserved first and last residue.

v_call,cdr3_aa
TRBV28,CASSLQAGLSYNSPLHF
TRBV18,CASSPLTSGRAMDEQFF
TRBV7-3,CASSSSGTGSYEQYF
TRBV9,CASSASGGPRRSSYNEQFF
TRBV7-2,CASSEGQGAVGNTIYF
TRBV10-1,CASSDRQVSTDTQYF
TRBV7-2,CASSLDRGLYQPQHF
TRBV28,CASSHPDKAYNEQFF
TRBV28,CAILGGVSYNEQFF
TRBV4-3,CASSQDRRKINEQFF
TRBV13,CASSLNRQGGGAFF
TRBV9,CASSVLGDGYTF
TRBV9,CASSALGGATYEQYF
TRBV6-5,CASSVEPGGGYTF
TRBV6-6,CASSYEPGMATQYF
TRBV6-6,CASSQLRGHQPQHF
TRBV5-6,CASSPILAKYEQFF
TRBV19,CASSIDAGAAGWEQFF
TRBV27,CASRRFLQKSTEAFF
TRBV7-9,CASSLAAKNTEAFF
TRBV10-3,CAISESEGMDGYTF
TRBV25-1,CASSGPGQHPFSGNTIYF
TRBV14,CASSQGRGGGAWQYF
TRBV18,CASSSGQPNQPQHF
TRBV18,CASSPGGSIDSPLHF
TRBV28,CASAMGGNGANVLTF
TRBV6-5,CASSTGQGANYGYTF
TRBV6-5,CASSSSSASYEQYF
TRBV19,CASSMASPGTEAFF
TRBV4-1,CASSQEGQSYEQYF
TRBV10-1,CASNKQGTGELFF
TRBV11-3,CASSLVFGQGPGTDTQYF
TRBV6-5,CASGGLADRWYF
TRBV29-1,CSVGVQTNEKLFF
TRBV7-2,CASSLGQGANTEAFF
TRBV6-5,CASSYYPNHRGAEAFF
TRBV7-3,CASSLPAGGHNEQFF
TRBV4-1,CASSQTGINEKLFF
TRBV1,CTSSRGVLGEKLFF
TRBV5-1,CASTPGQYSYEQYF
TRBV28,CASSLGHDTYGYTF
TRBV15,CATSRDRAGYNEQFF
TRBV4-1,CASSQGRRGRYNSPLHF
TRBV20-1,CSAPLGNTIYF
TRBV5-4,CASSVRDWEITDTQYF
TRBV6-5,CASSPGTGLSGELFF
TRBV5-1,CASSLVPKNTGELFF